Each of the 31 T cell receptor beta chains below was sequenced from the same sample in a study of identical twins. TCRdb reanalysed the 5' RACE reads using MiXCR and keeps one entry per CDR3 protein. The sample lists approximately 680,000 distinct CDR3 sequences, about 7.6% seen once, with 1.6% in the top ten. The sample was also linked to a second study, of yellow fever vaccine responses in identical twins.

Sequenced: PBMCs. The receptors were gathered from a woman between 18 and 29 years old in good health.

This clonotype occurred a few times. The V gene is TRBV5-1, the J gene TRBJ2-7; D call uncertain. V was shortened by 4 bases and J by 3 bases, with 14 bases between the two germline ends. Germline CDR1 reads SGHRS; CDR2 reads YFSETQ. The CDR3 totals 14 residues. The chain's CDR3 is CASSPTGLIYEQYF. In nucleotides, the CDR3 is TGCGCCAGCAGCCCGACGGGCCTTATCTACGAGCAGTACTTC. Drawing the rest from reference TRBV5-1 and TRBJ2-7, the complete variable domain is KAGVTQTPRYLIKTRGQQVTLSCSPISGHRSVSWYQQTPGQGLQFLFEYFSETQRNKGNFPGRFSGRQFSNSRSEMNVSTLELGDSALYLCASSPTGLIYEQYFGPGTRLTVT.

This clonotype occurred many times. The junction and the germline gene differ at one end; a read error may be behind it. This chain joins TRBV5-1 and TRBJ1-6, with TRBD1 matching over 11 bases. There are 14 residues in the CDR3. The germline V gene encodes CDR1 SGHRS and CDR2 YFSETQ. CDR3 region: CASSHGTGGSPLHF. CDR3 sequence (DNA): TGTGCCAGCAGCCATGGGACAGGGGGTTCACCCCTCCACTTT. Drawing the rest from reference TRBV5-1 and TRBJ1-6, the complete variable domain is KAGVTQTPRYLIKTRGQQVTLSCSPISGHRSVSWYQQTPGQGLQFLFEYFSETQRNKGNFPGRFSGRQFSNSRSEMNVSTLELGDSALYLCASSHGTGGSPLHFGNGTRLTVT.

This clonotype was found many times. The chain combines TRBV4-1 with TRBJ1-5; D is unclear. Trimming took 0 bases from V and 0 from J, leaving 15 bases between them. The germline V gene has CDR1 MGHRA and CDR2 YSYEKL. The CDR3 totals 18 residues. The CDR3 DNA reads TGCGCCAGCAGCCAAGAGTCTATAAGAGGTCTTAGCAATCAGCCCCAGCATTTT. It is translated as CASSQESIRGLSNQPQHF.

V gene TRBV7-9 combines with J gene TRBJ2-1; TRBD1 matches at 7 bases. CDR3 length: 12 residues. Per germline, CDR1 SEHNR and CDR2 FQNEAQ (reference sequence). V trimming: 5 bases; J trimming: 7 bases; junction bases outside the gene matches: 2. The CDR3 loop is CASSVDRNEQFF. The CDR3, as DNA: TGTGCCAGCAGCGTGGACAGGAATGAGCAGTTCTTC.

This clonotype was counted ten times or more. The chain links TRBV28 to TRBJ1-3, with 7 bases that match TRBD1. J was trimmed by 6 bases and V by 6 bases; bases with no gene match: 5. Germline V gene data show CDR1 as MDHEN and CDR2 as SYDVKM. The CDR3 totals 13 residues. CDR3 nucleotides: TGTGCCAGCAGCCCGGGACAGCTAAACACCATATATTTT. Amino acids: CASSPGQLNTIYF.

This clonotype was counted between two and nine times. The V call is TRBV24-1, the J call TRBJ2-3, with TRBD2 matching 7 bases. The CDR3 consists of 13 residues. V lost 4 bases and J lost 8; bases outside the gene matches: 5. Per germline, CDR1 KGHDR and CDR2 SFDVKD. The CDR3 bases are TGTGCCACCAGTGACCGACTAGCTCGTACGCAGTATTTT. It translates to CATSDRLARTQYF.

This clonotype was counted between two and nine times. The V call is TRBV6-6, the J call TRBJ1-2; tentatively, D is TRBD1 (5 bases). Germline V lookup: CDR1 MNHNY, CDR2 SVGAGI (reference sequence). The CDR3 has 13 residues. V was pared by 6 bases and J by 5 bases, with 13 bases between. The CDR3 reads CASSPGPGYGYTF. The CDR3 coding sequence is TGTGCCAGCAGCCCGGGACCGGGATATGGCTACACCTTC.

The sample holds many counts of this clonotype. V gene TRBV10-3 combines with J gene TRBJ2-2, with no clear D. CDR1 ENHRY and CDR2 SYGVKD come from the germline V gene. The CDR3 runs to 13 residues. V dropped 8 bases and J dropped 4 bases, with 11 bases sitting between them. Written as DNA, the CDR3 is TGTGCCATCCTTCAGGTTGCCACCGGGGAGCTGTTTTTT. It translates to CAILQVATGELFF.

This clonotype has at least ten counts. The chain links TRBV6-1 to TRBJ1-1, with D perhaps matching TRBD1 (5 bases). Germline CDR1 and CDR2: MNHNS and SASEGT. CDR3 length: 15 residues. Trimming took off 5 bases at V and 1 base at J, with 14 bases between the two ends. The CDR3 DNA reads TGTGCCAGCAGTCCAGGGTTTGTTCGGAACACTGAAGCTTTCTTT. It encodes CASSPGFVRNTEAFF.

This clonotype has only a few counts. J is TRBJ1-4 and V is TRBV7-8, with D hard to call. Germline V CDR1 and CDR2: SGHVS, FQNEAQ. This CDR3 region has 15 residues. V was trimmed by 5 bases and J by 4 bases, leaving 14 bases between them. In nucleotides, the CDR3 is TGTGCCAGCAGCCCCCGTCGGGTGGATAATGAAAAACTGTTTTTT. It translates to CASSPRRVDNEKLFF.

This clonotype occurred many times. The genes are TRBV7-9 and TRBJ2-5; possible D gene TRBD2, 6 bases. CDR1 and CDR2 from the germline V gene are SEHNR and FQNEAQ (reference sequence). The CDR3 extends over 13 amino acids. The germline V and J ends were trimmed by 6 bases and 4 bases, with 12 bases remaining between them. CDR3 bases: TGTGCCAGCAGGCGGGGAGACGTAGAGACCCAGTACTTC. Protein product: CASRRGDVETQYF.

The CDR3 coding sequence is TGTGCCAGCAGTGAAACGGTTCTTAACTATGGCTACACCTTC. Translated: CASSETVLNYGYTF. The chain recombines TRBV2 with TRBJ1-2, with unresolved D. This CDR3 comprises 14 residues. V lost 2 bases and J lost 1, with 8 bases in between. Per germline, CDR1 SNHLY and CDR2 FYNNEI. Full variable domain (remainder filled in from reference TRBV2 and TRBJ1-2): EPEVTQTPSHQVTQMGQEVILRCVPISNHLYFYWYRQILGQKVEFLVSFYNNEISEKSEIFDDQFSVERPDGSNFTLKIRSTKLEDSAMYFCASSETVLNYGYTFGSGTRLTVV.

The chain links TRBV7-6 to TRBJ2-5; a possible D gene is TRBD2 (6 bases). This CDR3 has 14 amino acids. Germline lookup yields CDR1 SGHVS and CDR2 FNYEAQ. Between the trimmed V and J ends, which lost 3 bases and 7 bases, there was a span of 15 bases. CDR3 loop: CASSFDLRDRTQYF. The CDR3, as DNA: TGTGCCAGCAGCTTCGATTTGCGGGACCGGACCCAGTACTTC.

A few counts support this clonotype. The chain combines TRBV7-9 with TRBJ2-1; a possible D gene is TRBD2 (7 bases). The CDR3 sequence is 12 residues long. Trimming stripped 5 bases from V and 14 bases from J, with 16 bases between. CDR1 and CDR2 from the germline V gene are SEHNR and FQNEAQ (reference sequence). In DNA, the CDR3 is TGTGCCAGCAGCCTGGGACTACCAGGGGAGTTCTTC. Its protein is CASSLGLPGEFF.

J is TRBJ1-3 and V is TRBV5-6; TRBD1 aligns across 10 bases. Germline loops: CDR1 SGHDT, CDR2 YYEEEE. V shed 1 base and J 4 bases; nucleotides not matched to a gene: 14. The CDR3 loop spans 19 amino acids. The CDR3 loop is CASSLTSWYGTGVGNTIYF. The CDR3 DNA reads as TGTGCCAGCAGCTTGACATCCTGGTACGGGACAGGGGTCGGAAACACCATATATTTT.

This clonotype came up many times. The rearrangement joins TRBV5-5 to TRBJ2-5; D remains ambiguous. V was cut by 2 bases and J by 1 base, with 9 bases left in between. From germline, CDR1 is SGHKS and CDR2 YYEKEE (reference sequence). The CDR3 loop spans 14 amino acids. The CDR3 spells CASSLNAIQETQYF. The CDR3 DNA sequence: TGTGCCAGCAGCTTAAACGCTATCCAAGAGACCCAGTACTTC.

The table lists this clonotype with a few counts. The J gene is TRBJ2-7, the V gene TRBV10-3; D might be TRBD2 (6 bases). The germline V gene has CDR1 ENHRY and CDR2 SYGVKD. Trimming left V 6 bases short and J 0 bases short, with 9 bases between. CDR3 length: 13 amino acids. This CDR3 is CAIRASDSYEQYF. CDR3 in DNA: TGTGCCATCAGGGCTAGCGACTCCTACGAGCAGTACTTC.

The rearrangement links TRBV20-1 to TRBJ1-2; D unresolved. Per the germline V gene, CDR1 is DFQATT and CDR2 is SNEGSKA (reference sequence). Trimming cost V 7 bases and J 6 bases, with 6 bases left between them. The CDR3 extends over 9 amino acids. CDR3 protein: CSVTHGYTF. The CDR3 DNA follows: TGCAGTGTGACACATGGCTACACCTTC.

This clonotype was counted ten times or more. The chain has TRBV20-1 and TRBJ2-7; no clear D. The ends were cut back, 3 bases at V and 4 bases at J, with 7 bases in the middle. The germline V gene encodes CDR1 DFQATT and CDR2 SNEGSKA (reference sequence). This CDR3 comprises 11 residues. The CDR3, as DNA: TGCAGTGCTAGTAGGGATTACGAGCAGTACGTC. Translating gives CSASRDYEQYV.

Only one count was recorded for this clonotype. The chain uses TRBV29-1 and TRBJ1-2, with no clear D. With 6 bases removed from V and 4 bases from J, the gap between germline ends came to 9 bases. The CDR3 contains 11 residues. The V gene's germline CDR1 is SQVTM and CDR2 ANQGSEA. The CDR3 here is CSVSESYGYTF. The CDR3 DNA sequence: TGCAGCGTGTCGGAGTCCTATGGCTACACCTTC. Filled out from reference TRBV29-1 and TRBJ1-2, the complete variable domain reads SAVISQKPSRDICQRGTSLTIQCQVDSQVTMMFWYRQQPGQSLTLIATANQGSEATYESGFVIDKFPISRPNLTFSTLTVSNMSPEDSSIYLCSVSESYGYTFGSGTRLTVV.

The chain combines TRBV2 with TRBJ2-1; the D call may be TRBD1 or TRBD2 (5 bases each). The CDR3 contains 15 residues. V gave up 1 base and J gave up 0 bases, with 7 bases separating them. CDR1 and CDR2 (germline): SNHLY, FYNNEI. The chain's CDR3 is CASSEGGRSYNEQFF. CDR3 in DNA: TGTGCCAGCAGTGAAGGGGGACGCTCCTACAATGAGCAGTTCTTC. Using reference TRBV2 and TRBJ2-1 for the parts outside the CDR3, the full variable domain is EPEVTQTPSHQVTQMGQEVILRCVPISNHLYFYWYRQILGQKVEFLVSFYNNEISEKSEIFDDQFSVERPDGSNFTLKIRSTKLEDSAMYFCASSEGGRSYNEQFFGPGTRLTVL.

In its sample, this clonotype was seen a few times. V is TRBV6-5 and J is TRBJ2-6; D may be TRBD2 (7 bases). This CDR3 contains 17 residues. Germline V lookup: CDR1 MNHEY, CDR2 SVGAGI. Deletions cut 2 bases from V and 0 bases from J, with 11 bases between. CDR3: CASSYRGGSSGANVLTF. The CDR3 DNA follows: TGTGCCAGCAGTTACAGGGGGGGCAGCTCTGGGGCCAACGTCCTGACTTTC.

This clonotype was picked up many times. The CDR3 reads CASSLGVSAYNSPLHF. The CDR3 DNA reads as TGTGCCAGCAGCCTTGGGGTGAGCGCCTATAATTCACCCCTCCACTTT. The chain has TRBV5-5 and TRBJ1-6; unclear D gene. This CDR3 comprises 16 residues. Germline V lookup: CDR1 SGHKS, CDR2 YYEKEE (reference sequence). V lost 4 bases, J lost 2 bases, and 13 bases lay in between. The full variable domain, its missing parts supplied by reference TRBV5-5 and TRBJ1-6, is DAGVTQSPTHLIKTRGQQVTLRCSPISGHKSVSWYQQVLGQGPQFIFQYYEKEERGRGNFPDRFSARQFPNYSSELNVNALLLGDSALYLCASSLGVSAYNSPLHFGNGTRLTVT.

This clonotype occurred a few times. The gene calls are TRBV24-1 and TRBJ2-3; D remains ambiguous. Germline assignment: CDR1 KGHDR and CDR2 SFDVKD. The V and J ends lost 4 bases and 0 bases respectively, with 16 bases between them. The CDR3 is made up of 17 amino acids. The CDR3: CATSDPRPGSSTDTQYF. DNA of the CDR3: TGTGCCACCAGTGACCCGCGGCCCGGAAGTAGCACAGATACGCAGTATTTT.

This clonotype was observed a handful of times. The chain recombines TRBV3-1 with TRBJ1-1; D unresolved. The CDR3 spans 14 residues. V dropped 5 bases and J dropped 1 base, with 11 bases sitting between them. CDR1 and CDR2 from the germline V gene are LGHDT and YNNKEL (reference sequence). The CDR3 sequence is CASSVRRQNTEAFF. The CDR3 bases are TGTGCCAGCAGCGTACGGAGGCAGAACACTGAAGCTTTCTTT.

This clonotype was picked up many times. This chain connects TRBV3-1 to TRBJ2-1, with TRBD2 matching 11 bases. The CDR3 spans 16 residues. The V and J ends lost 1 base and 1 base, in that order; junction bases with no gene match: 0. The germline V gene has CDR1 LGHDT and CDR2 YNNKEL (reference sequence). CDR3 residues: CASSQVAGGSYNEQFF. CDR3 nucleotide sequence: TGTGCCAGCAGCCAAGTAGCGGGAGGGTCCTACAATGAGCAGTTCTTC.

The table lists this clonotype with many counts. This chain links TRBV11-2 with TRBJ1-4; 7 bases map to TRBD1. Germline CDR1 reads SGHAT; CDR2 reads FQNNGV. There are 15 residues in the CDR3. V shed 5 bases, J shed 0 bases, and the junction held 3 bases outside the gene matches. The CDR3 DNA reads TGTGCCAGCAGCCCAGGGACAGCAACTAATGAAAAACTGTTTTTT. Translated: CASSPGTATNEKLFF.

The rearrangement links TRBV5-1 to TRBJ2-3; the D is unclear. This CDR3 has 15 residues. CDR1 is SGHRS, CDR2 YFSETQ, per germline. V shed 2 bases and J shed 0 bases, with 10 bases lying between them. The CDR3 DNA sequence: TGCGCCAGCAGCTTCAGGAGCGTGAGCACAGATACGCAGTATTTT. Its translation is CASSFRSVSTDTQYF.

The sample holds a few counts of this clonotype. This chain uses TRBV11-2 with TRBJ2-1; TRBD1 aligns across 8 bases. Germline V gene data show CDR1 as SGHAT and CDR2 as FQNNGV. V lost 5 bases to trimming and J lost 7 bases; unmatched junction nucleotides: 10. CDR3 length: 15 amino acids. The CDR3 spells CASSMTGTGPNEQFF. CDR3 bases: TGTGCCAGCAGCATGACCGGGACAGGTCCGAATGAGCAGTTCTTC.

This clonotype has at least ten counts. CDR3 protein: CASSFRSSYNEQFF. The DNA for the CDR3 is TGTGCCAGCAGTTTCCGGAGCTCCTACAATGAGCAGTTCTTC. This rearrangement joins TRBV12-3 or TRBV12-4 to TRBJ2-1; D is unclear. The CDR3 is 14 residues long. Trimming cost V 3 bases and J 0 bases, with 6 bases left between them.

This clonotype came up many times. The V gene is TRBV5-1, the J gene TRBJ1-3; D remains unclear. CDR1 is SGHRS and CDR2 is YFSETQ in the germline V gene. The ends were cut back, 4 bases at V and 0 bases at J, with 5 bases in the middle. CDR3 size: 13 residues. This CDR3 reads CASSPPSGNTIYF. The CDR3 region has the DNA TGCGCCAGCAGCCCTCCCTCTGGAAACACCATATATTTT.